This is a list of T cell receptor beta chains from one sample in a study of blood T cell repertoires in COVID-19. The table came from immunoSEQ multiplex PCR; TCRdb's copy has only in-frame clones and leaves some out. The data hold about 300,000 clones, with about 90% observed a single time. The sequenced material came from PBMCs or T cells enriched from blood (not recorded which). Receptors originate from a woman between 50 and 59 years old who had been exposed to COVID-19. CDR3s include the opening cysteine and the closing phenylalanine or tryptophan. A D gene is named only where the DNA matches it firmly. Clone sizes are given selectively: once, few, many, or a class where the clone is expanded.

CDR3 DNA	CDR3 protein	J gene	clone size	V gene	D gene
TGTGCCAGCAGCTCTCGGGGCCCAGCGGGTCAGCCCCAGCATTTT	CASSSRGPAGQPQHF	TRBJ1-5	NA	TRBV5-6	NA
TGTGCCAGCTCACCAGGTGACAGGGCTGAAAAACTGTTTTTT	CASSPGDRAEKLFF	TRBJ1-4	NA	TRBV18	TRBD1
TGTGCCAGCAGCTTGGCCAGGGGGCTGAACGAGCAGTACTTC	CASSLARGLNEQYF	TRBJ2-7	NA	TRBV5-6	TRBD1
TGTGCCTATAGACAAGAAACAGGGAATGGCTACACCTTC	CAYRQETGNGYTF	TRBJ1-2	few	TRBV30	NA
TGTGCCAGCAGCGGAGGGGAGACCCAGTACTTC	CASSGGETQYF	TRBJ2-5	NA	TRBV2	NA
TGTGCCAGCAGCTTATTAGGCGCTAGCGGGGCCTCAGATACGCAGTATTTT	CASSLLGASGASDTQYF	TRBJ2-3	NA	TRBV7-2	TRBD2
TGTGCCAGCAGCACCGGGGCTAATGAAAAACTGTTTTTT	CASSTGANEKLFF	TRBJ1-4	NA	TRBV5-4	NA
TGTGCCAGCTCACCAGGCGGGGGGTCAAAGACCCAGTACTTC	CASSPGGGSKTQYF	TRBJ2-5	once	TRBV18	TRBD2
TGCACCAGCAGCCAAGTGACTAGCGGGGGGGCGCGAACAGATACGCAGTATTTT	CTSSQVTSGGARTDTQYF	TRBJ2-3	NA	TRBV1	NA
TGTGCCAGCACAGCCCCGGGGGGTGGGAGCAATCAGCCCCAGCATTTT	CASTAPGGGSNQPQHF	TRBJ1-5	NA	TRBV28	NA
TGTGCCTGGAGTATCCAGGGTACCGGGGAGCTGTTTTTT	CAWSIQGTGELFF	TRBJ2-2	NA	TRBV30	NA
TGTGCCTGGAACTCCCAGGGGAACACTGAAGCTTTCTTT	CAWNSQGNTEAFF	TRBJ1-1	NA	TRBV30	NA
TGTGCCAGTAGTGAGGGGACAGTCTACGAGCAGTACTTC	CASSEGTVYEQYF	TRBJ2-7	NA	TRBV19	TRBD1
TGTGCCAGCAGACCTACAGGCCCTGGGGCCAACGTCCTGACTTTC	CASRPTGPGANVLTF	TRBJ2-6	NA	TRBV27	NA
TGTGCCAGCAGCCAAGAGCATCCGGCGACAGGGCGATGGTACGAGCAGTACTTC	CASSQEHPATGRWYEQYF	TRBJ2-7	NA	TRBV3-1/TRBV3-2	TRBD1
TGTGCCAGCAGCTTAGGACCCGGGGGAGACACCATATATTTT	CASSLGPGGDTIYF	TRBJ1-3	few	TRBV7-2	NA
TGTGCCAGCATCGGGGGAAGCTCCTATAATTCACCCCTCCACTTT	CASIGGSSYNSPLHF	TRBJ1-6	NA	TRBV28	NA
TGTGCCAGCAGCCGCCGAGACAGGGGAGACATTCAGTACTTC	CASSRRDRGDIQYF	TRBJ2-4	few	TRBV5-4	TRBD1
TGTGCCAGCAGCCCACTTTGGGACAGGGGATGGGGGACTAACTATGGCTACACCTTC	CASSPLWDRGWGTNYGYTF	TRBJ1-2	NA	TRBV5-6	TRBD1
TGTGCCAGCAGCTCCGGGGGGTCCCCCTACAATGAGCAGTTCTTC	CASSSGGSPYNEQFF	TRBJ2-1	few	TRBV7-2	TRBD2
TGTGCCATCAGCGTGGCGGGGGCCTCTAGGGAGACCCAGTACTTC	CAISVAGASRETQYF	TRBJ2-5	NA	TRBV10-3	NA
TGTGCCAGCAGCTCAGCTAGCGGGGCCAACGTCCTGACTTTC	CASSSASGANVLTF	TRBJ2-6	NA	TRBV13	NA
TGTGCCAGCAGTGGGGGACGGGACAGGTCGTTCACTGAAGCTTTCTTT	CASSGGRDRSFTEAFF	TRBJ1-1	once	TRBV2	TRBD1
TGTGCCAGCAGCTTAACGGCAGGGACAGGGGCCTACAATGAGCAGTTCTTC	CASSLTAGTGAYNEQFF	TRBJ2-1	NA	TRBV7-8	TRBD1